The T cell receptor beta chain under discussion was sequenced for a study of blood T cells in healthy people across ages. Primers used in a second PCR of about 6 to 11 cycles were a sample-barcoded 5' primer and a J-beta primer mix. TCRdb itself ran the 5' RACE reads through MiXCR, one entry per CDR3 protein. This sample has fewer than 2 million distinct CDR3 sequences, with roughly 43% found just once. Germline CDR1 and CDR2: ENHRY and SYGVKD. Trimming removed 4 bases at V and 6 bases at J, with 10 bases between. CDR3 length equals 13 residues. The donors, all healthy, were Caucasians living in Russia, aged 6 to 90. Isolation yielded PBMCs, at least 7 million per sample, in every case. This clonotype was observed a few times.

The receptor was derived from a human donor in good health. The chain carries TRBV10-3 and TRBJ2-1; D gene ambiguous. The sequencing sample was made of blood. CDR3 amino acids: CAISVEPGNEQFF. DNA for the CDR3: TGTGCCATCAGTGTAGAACCAGGCAATGAGCAGTTCTTC.